A selection of T cell receptor beta chains follows, all from one sample in a study of T cell responses to AZD1222 COVID-19 vaccine. Assay used: immunoSEQ multiplex PCR; TCRdb lists only in-frame clones, some missing. The table includes roughly 150,000 clones, roughly 90% detected once. The input for sequencing was peripheral blood, taken 28 days after the second AZD1222 dose. These receptors were taken from an adult who received the AZD1222 COVID-19 vaccine. Both conserved end residues are part of each CDR3. A D gene is named only where the DNA matches it firmly. Clone sizes are given selectively: once, few, many, or a class where the clone is expanded.

j_call v_call d_call clone_size cdr3_nt cdr3_aa
TRBJ2-2 TRBV18 . . TGTGCCAGCTCACAGGGACATAGGAGCACCGGGGAGCTGTTTTTT CASSQGHRSTGELFF
TRBJ2-3 TRBV27 . . TGTGCCAGCAGTTTAGACTGGGCTAGCGCCCTCCCAAACCCAGATACGCAGTATTTT CASSLDWASALPNPDTQYF
TRBJ2-7 TRBV10-3 . . TGTGCCATCAGTCAGCAGGGGGGGATCTACGAGCAGTACTTC CAISQQGGIYEQYF
TRBJ2-7 TRBV18 TRBD1 . TGTGCCAGCTCACCCGGGACAGGGGAGGGCGAGCAGTACTTC CASSPGTGEGEQYF
TRBJ2-2 TRBV6-5 TRBD2 . TGTGCCAGCAGTCTACTAGCGCCCAACCTAGGGGAGCTGTTTTTT CASSLLAPNLGELFF
TRBJ1-1 TRBV15 . once TGTGCCACCAGCCCTAAGGGTAACACTGAAGCTTTCTTT CATSPKGNTEAFF
TRBJ1-3 TRBV28 . . TGTGCCAGCAGTTTATGGGGGGGATACTCTGGAAACACCATATATTTT CASSLWGGYSGNTIYF
TRBJ2-1 TRBV7-3 TRBD2 . TGTGCCAGCAGCCTCCCGGTGGAACAAGGCGCGGGAGTAGACGGTGAGCAGTTCTTC CASSLPVEQGAGVDGEQFF
TRBJ1-1 TRBV30 . . TGTGCCTGGAATTTCGGTGGTCGAACTGAAGCTTTCTTT CAWNFGGRTEAFF
TRBJ2-7 TRBV27 . . TGTGCCAGCAGTTCCGCCCGAGGGTTTACCTACGAGCAGTACTTC CASSSARGFTYEQYF
TRBJ2-1 TRBV5-1 . . TGCGCCAGCAGCCTTAGCGGAGGAGCAGGGTTTGAGCAGTTCTTC CASSLSGGAGFEQFF
TRBJ2-7 TRBV6-5 . . TGTGCCAGCAGTCCCCGGGACTCTAGTGTCTACGAGCAGTACTTC CASSPRDSSVYEQYF
TRBJ2-1 TRBV18 . . TGTGCCAGCTCACCACCGGGTAGGGGGGGCAATGAGCAGTTCTTC CASSPPGRGGNEQFF
TRBJ2-3 TRBV28 TRBD1 . TGTGCCAGCAGACCCGTCCTTGGACAGGGAAGCACAGATACGCAGTATTTT CASRPVLGQGSTDTQYF
TRBJ2-5 TRBV7-2 TRBD2 . TGTGCCAGCAGCTTTTTAGCGGGGGGGCAAGAGACCCAGTACTTC CASSFLAGGQETQYF
TRBJ1-6 TRBV7-2 TRBD1 . TGTGCCAGCAGCTTGGGGGACAGGAAAAATTCACCCCTCCACTTT CASSLGDRKNSPLHF
TRBJ1-1 TRBV20-1 . . TGCAGTGCTAGTTTTAACACTGAAGCTTTCTTT CSASFNTEAFF
TRBJ2-7 TRBV7-6 . . TGTGCCAGCAGCTTAGGCCAGGGCCATGGGTACGAGCAGTACTTC CASSLGQGHGYEQYF
TRBJ1-2 TRBV6-1 . once TGTGCCAGCAGTGAAGCGCACGGGGGGACCTATGGCTACACCTTC CASSEAHGGTYGYTF
TRBJ2-7 TRBV28 TRBD2 . TGTGCCGTCCGACCGGGACTAGCGGAACCCTACGAGCAGTACTTC CAVRPGLAEPYEQYF
TRBJ2-3 TRBV6-5 TRBD2 . TGTGCCAGCACCCAGAGGCGGGGGAGCACAGATACGCAGTATTTT CASTQRRGSTDTQYF
TRBJ1-1 TRBV28 . few TGTGCCAGCAGTGGTCATGAGAAAGCTTTCTTT CASSGHEKAFF
TRBJ1-2 TRBV30 TRBD1 . TGTGCCTGCGACCCTCAGGGGGTCTATGGCTACACCTTC CACDPQGVYGYTF
TRBJ2-7 TRBV11-2 . . TGTGCCAGCACCAAGACCGGCGGGCTCACCTACGAGCAGTACTTC CASTKTGGLTYEQYF